These T cell receptor beta chains were read from a single sample in a study of T cells after somatic rescue of genetic block. Assay: immunoSEQ multiplex PCR; the TCRdb copy retains only in-frame clones and omits some. The sample carries 110,000 or so clones, about 89% recorded once. Source material: peripheral blood mononuclear cells (PBMCs). These receptors all stem from a woman aged 18-29 years. Both conserved end residues are part of each CDR3. A D gene is named only where the DNA matches it firmly. Size is omitted from some rows. Given values are once, few, many or a class for expanded clones.

v_call,clone_size,d_call,j_call,cdr3_nt,cdr3_aa
TRBV14,.,.,TRBJ2-3,TGTGCCAGCAGTTTGGGACTCACAGATACGCAGTATTTT,CASSLGLTDTQYF
TRBV30,.,.,TRBJ2-2,TGTGCCTGGAGTGTTGGAGCCGGGGAGCTGTTTTTT,CAWSVGAGELFF
TRBV9,.,.,TRBJ2-1,TGTGCCAGCAACCTTGACACGTCCTACAATGAGCAGTTCTTC,CASNLDTSYNEQFF
TRBV30,once,.,TRBJ2-5,TGTGCCTGGATTAGGGGGGGTAAAGAGACCCAGTACTTC,CAWIRGGKETQYF
TRBV5-6,.,TRBD2,TRBJ2-7,TGTGCCAGCATCCGACTAGCGGGGGGGCCGGGCGAGCAGTACTTC,CASIRLAGGPGEQYF
TRBV11-3,.,.,TRBJ1-1,TGTGCCAGCAGCCGGGTGAACACTGAAGCTTTCTTT,CASSRVNTEAFF
TRBV28,.,TRBD1,TRBJ2-3,TGTGCCACCGCGAAAGGGACAGGGGTCACAGATACGCAGTATTTT,CATAKGTGVTDTQYF
TRBV7-9,.,.,TRBJ2-7,TGTGCCAGCAGCTTAAGAGGGACGGGAGACTACGAGCAGTACTTC,CASSLRGTGDYEQYF
TRBV11-3,.,TRBD1,TRBJ1-1,TGTGCCAGCAGCCAAAGCCAGGGGGCCCACACTGAAGCTTTCTTT,CASSQSQGAHTEAFF
TRBV5-6,.,.,TRBJ2-5,TGTGCCAGCAGCTCGCAGACAGGGCTAGCGGCACAAGAGACCCAGTACTTC,CASSSQTGLAAQETQYF
TRBV9,.,.,TRBJ1-2,TGTGCCAGCAGCCGGGAGGTAAACTATGGCTACACCTTC,CASSREVNYGYTF
TRBV9,.,.,TRBJ2-7,TGTGCCAGCAGCGTAGATGGACGGCCCTACGAGCAGTACTTC,CASSVDGRPYEQYF
TRBV7-8,.,TRBD1,TRBJ1-2,TGTGCCAGCAGCTTTCCAACCGAGGGGGCTGGCTACACCTTC,CASSFPTEGAGYTF
TRBV7-2,.,.,TRBJ1-4,TGTGCCAGCAGTCTGGGGGTGGGTTACGAAAAACTGTTTTTT,CASSLGVGYEKLFF
TRBV7-3,.,.,TRBJ2-1,TGTGCCAGCAGTTCGGGGAGCGGTGAGCAGTTCTTC,CASSSGSGEQFF
TRBV7-2,.,.,TRBJ2-5,TGTGCCAGCAGCGATGAAGAGACCCAGTACTTC,CASSDEETQYF
TRBV9,.,.,TRBJ2-5,TGTGCCAGCCAGGGTAGGGGGCAAGAGACCCAGTACTTC,CASQGRGQETQYF
TRBV18,.,TRBD1,TRBJ2-1,TGTGCCAGCTCACGTGGACAGGGGGGCTACAATGAGCAGTTCTTC,CASSRGQGGYNEQFF
TRBV10-3,.,TRBD1,TRBJ1-2,TGTGCCATCAGTGGTTACCCGGGACAGGGGAACTATGGCTACACCTTC,CAISGYPGQGNYGYTF
TRBV4-2,.,TRBD1,TRBJ2-5,TGTGCCAGCAGCCCGCGACAGGGGGCCGAGACCCAGTACTTC,CASSPRQGAETQYF
TRBV19,.,.,TRBJ1-2,TGTGCCAGTAGTACTGAACAGTACTATGGCTACACCTTC,CASSTEQYYGYTF
TRBV27,.,.,TRBJ2-7,TGTGCCAGCAGTACAGGGAGCGAGCAGTACTTC,CASSTGSEQYF
TRBV16,.,.,TRBJ2-7,TGTGCCAGCAGCCCTCAGGTGGAGCTCTACGAGCAGTACTTC,CASSPQVELYEQYF
TRBV7-2,many,.,TRBJ1-5,TGTGCCAGCAGCTTAGCGCTGGAGGGTCAGCCCCAGCATTTT,CASSLALEGQPQHF
TRBV30,.,.,TRBJ1-1,TGTGCCTGGAGTCCCCCACCCTATGGTGTGAACACTGAAGCTTTCTTT,CAWSPPPYGVNTEAFF
TRBV27,.,.,TRBJ1-2,TGTGCCAGCAGTTTGGGGGGAGGATGGAACTATGGCTACACCTTC,CASSLGGGWNYGYTF
TRBV7-9,once,.,TRBJ1-2,TGTGCCAGCAGTGCCTCGGGACGGCGTGGCTACACCTTC,CASSASGRRGYTF